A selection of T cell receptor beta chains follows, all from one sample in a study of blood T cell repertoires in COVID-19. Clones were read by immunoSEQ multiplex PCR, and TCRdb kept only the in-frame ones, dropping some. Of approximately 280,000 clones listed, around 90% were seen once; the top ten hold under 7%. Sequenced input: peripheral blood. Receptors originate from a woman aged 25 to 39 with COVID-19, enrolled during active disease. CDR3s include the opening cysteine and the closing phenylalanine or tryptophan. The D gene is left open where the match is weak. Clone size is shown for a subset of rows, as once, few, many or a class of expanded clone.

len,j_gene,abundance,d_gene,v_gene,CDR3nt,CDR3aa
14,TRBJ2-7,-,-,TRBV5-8,TGTGCCAGCAGCTTGTTCAGGGGTCTGGTCGAGCAGTACTTC,CASSLFRGLVEQYF
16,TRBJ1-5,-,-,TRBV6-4,TGTGCCAGCAGAGAAACGGGAGGCCTAAGGGGCCAGCCCCAGCATTTT,CASRETGGLRGQPQHF
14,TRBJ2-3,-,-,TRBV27,TGTGCCAGCAGTTTAGAGGGCAGCCCAGATACGCAGTATTTT,CASSLEGSPDTQYF
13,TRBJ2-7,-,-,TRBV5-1,TGCGCCAGCAGCTCAGCTAGCCGCGGAGAGCAGTACTTC,CASSSASRGEQYF
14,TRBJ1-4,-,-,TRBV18,TGTGCCAGCTCACCAACAGCAGAGAATGAAAAACTGTTTTTT,CASSPTAENEKLFF
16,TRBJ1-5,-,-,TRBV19,TGTGCCAGTAGAACAACCGGGACAAATAGCAATCAGCCCCAGCATTTT,CASRTTGTNSNQPQHF
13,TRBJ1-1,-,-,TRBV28,TGTGCCAGCAGTCCGAGACCAGGCACTGAAGCTTTCTTT,CASSPRPGTEAFF
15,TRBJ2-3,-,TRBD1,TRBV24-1,TGTGCCACCAGTGATTACAGGGGGGACACAGATACGCAGTATTTT,CATSDYRGDTDTQYF
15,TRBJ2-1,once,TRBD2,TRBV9,TGTGCCAGCAGCGTAGATGGGGGAGGGTACAATGAGCAGTTCTTC,CASSVDGGGYNEQFF
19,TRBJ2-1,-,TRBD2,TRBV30,TGTGCCTGGAGTGTACGGACTAGCGGGAGTCGTTTCTCCTACAATGAGCAGTTCTTC,CAWSVRTSGSRFSYNEQFF
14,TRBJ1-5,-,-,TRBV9,TGTGCCAGCAGCCCCCTCGGGGGGATTCAGCCCCAGCATTTT,CASSPLGGIQPQHF
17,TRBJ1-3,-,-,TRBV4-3,TGCGCCAGCAGCCAAGAAGTCACCAGGGTGTCTGGAAACACCATATATTTT,CASSQEVTRVSGNTIYF
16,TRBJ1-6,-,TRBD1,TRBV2,TGTGCCAGCAGTATAAGGGGGGACAGAAGTAATTCACCCCTCCACTTT,CASSIRGDRSNSPLHF
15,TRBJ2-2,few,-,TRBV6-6,TGTGCCAGCAGTCTAGTAGCCGCGAACACCGGGGAGCTGTTTTTT,CASSLVAANTGELFF
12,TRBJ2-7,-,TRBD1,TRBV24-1,TGTGCCACCTCTGGGGACAGCTACGAGCAGTACTTC,CATSGDSYEQYF
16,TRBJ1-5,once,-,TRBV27,TGTGCCAGCAGCCCCAGGGCGGGGTTAATCAATCAGCCCCAGCATTTT,CASSPRAGLINQPQHF
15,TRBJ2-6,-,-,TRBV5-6,TGTGCCAGCAGCTTACAGGGAGCCGGGGCCAACGTCCTGACTTTC,CASSLQGAGANVLTF
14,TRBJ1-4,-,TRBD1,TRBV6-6,TGTGCCAGCAGTACCGGGACAGGGGTTGAAAAACTGTTTTTT,CASSTGTGVEKLFF
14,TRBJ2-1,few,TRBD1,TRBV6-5,TGTGCCAGCCTTTGGGACAGGGGACCTCATGAGCAGTTCTTC,CASLWDRGPHEQFF
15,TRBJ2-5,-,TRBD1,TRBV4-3,TGCGCCAGCAGCCAAGATATCAACAGGGGAGAGACCCAGTACTTC,CASSQDINRGETQYF
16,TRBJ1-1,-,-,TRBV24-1,TGTGCCACCAGTGATAACACGACCCGGGTTAACACTGAAGCTTTCTTT,CATSDNTTRVNTEAFF
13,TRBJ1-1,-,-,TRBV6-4,TGTGCCAGCAGTGACAGCTTCGGGACTGAAGCTTTCTTT,CASSDSFGTEAFF
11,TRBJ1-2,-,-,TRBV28,TGTGCCAGCGCCCAGAACTATGGCTACACCTTC,CASAQNYGYTF
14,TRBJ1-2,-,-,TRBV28,TGTGCCAGCAGTTTAGTGGCAGGGGTCTATGGCTACACCTTC,CASSLVAGVYGYTF
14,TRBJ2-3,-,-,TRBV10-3,TGTGCCATCATGCGGGGCGGCAGCACAGATACGCAGTATTTT,CAIMRGGSTDTQYF
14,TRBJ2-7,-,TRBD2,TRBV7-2,TGTGCCAGCAGCCTTCAACCGACTAGCGGCGAGCAGTACTTC,CASSLQPTSGEQYF
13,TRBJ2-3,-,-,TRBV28,TGTGCCAGCAGTTTTAAGGGTTCGACAGCGCAGTATTTT,CASSFKGSTAQYF
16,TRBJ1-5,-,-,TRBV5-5,TGTGCCAGCAGCTTAAACTGGGCCTTGGGCAATCAGCCCCAGCATTTT,CASSLNWALGNQPQHF
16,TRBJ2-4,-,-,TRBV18,TGTGCCAGCTCATCGGGCAGGGATCTAGCCAAAAACATTCAGTACTTC,CASSSGRDLAKNIQYF
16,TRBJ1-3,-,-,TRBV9,TGTGCCAGCAGCGTCACCGATTTACAATCTGGAAACACCATATATTTT,CASSVTDLQSGNTIYF
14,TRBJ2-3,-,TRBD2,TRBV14,TGTGCCAGCAGCGTTAGCGGGAGAAGAGATACGCAGTATTTT,CASSVSGRRDTQYF
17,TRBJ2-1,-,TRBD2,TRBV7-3,TGTGCCAGCAGCTTAGCTCCTAGCGGGAGATTTTTCAATGAGCAGTTCTTC,CASSLAPSGRFFNEQFF
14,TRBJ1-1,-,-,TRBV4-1,TGCGCCAGCAGCGACCCAGCTCAGGAAATTGAAGCTTTCTTT,CASSDPAQEIEAFF
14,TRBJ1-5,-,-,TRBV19,TGTGCCACCGCGGACTGGCCCAGCAATCAGCCCCAGCATTTT,CATADWPSNQPQHF
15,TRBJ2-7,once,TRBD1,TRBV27,TGTGCCAGCAGTCTCGGGACAGGGAGTGTCTACGAGCAGTACTTC,CASSLGTGSVYEQYF
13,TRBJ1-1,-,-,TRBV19,TGTGCCAGTAGTATGGGACACAGATCGGAAGCTTTCTTT,CASSMGHRSEAFF
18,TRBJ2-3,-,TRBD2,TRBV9,TGTGCCAGCAGCCTATCCGGGACTAGCGGGAGTTACACAGATACGCAGTATTTT,CASSLSGTSGSYTDTQYF
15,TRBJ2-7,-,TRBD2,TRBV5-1,TGCGCCAGCAGCTTGGCGGCTAGCGGGAAACTCGAGCAGTACTTC,CASSLAASGKLEQYF
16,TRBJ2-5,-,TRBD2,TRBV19,TGTGCCAGTAGTCTGAGGCTAGCGGCTGGAAAAGAGACCCAGTACTTC,CASSLRLAAGKETQYF
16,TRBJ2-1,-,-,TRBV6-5,TGTGCCAGCAGTTACGGCAGGGGTTATCGATACAATGAGCAGTTCTTC,CASSYGRGYRYNEQFF
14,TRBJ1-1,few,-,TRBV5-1,TGCGCCAGCAGCTTGGACCAGGGTACCACTGAAGCTTTCTTT,CASSLDQGTTEAFF